The following is a TCR beta chain sequence with its context. The antigen is not known. This entry is derived from a study of shared clonotypes between healthy human individuals. Per germline, CDR1 LNHNV and CDR2 YYDKDF (reference sequence). The ends were cut back, 0 bases at V and 0 bases at J, with 9 bases in the middle. CDR3 length: 15 amino acids. Broader study findings: Clonotype sharing across donors was expected to vary with sequencing depth. Relative to memory subsets, naive subsets generally showed larger estimated richness.

Measured with immunoSEQ multiplex PCR; TCRdb has only the in-frame clones, and not every one. The data show over a million clones, approximately 98% seen once. Caucasian adults residing in Nashville, Tennessee made up all the donors. The chain has TRBV15 and TRBJ2-7; tentatively, D is TRBD1 (5 bases). The TCR comes from a man aged 30-40 years in good health. The sequenced material came from naive CD4+ T cells sorted from blood. Subset indicated: CD45RA+ positively selected. Here the CDR3 DNA reads TGTGCCACCAGCAGAGATCAGGGAATCTCCTACGAGCAGTACTTC. It translates to CATSRDQGISYEQYF.